This T cell receptor beta chain was found in a study of shared T cell receptors in the human thymus. CDR1 and CDR2 from the germline V gene are LNHDA and SQIVND (reference sequence). Trimming removed 3 bases at V and 2 bases at J, with 12 bases between. The CDR3 runs 15 residues. The table came from immunoSEQ multiplex PCR; TCRdb's copy has only in-frame clones and leaves some out. Of about 380,000 clones listed, around 93% are singletons. Sequenced sample: thymocytes. The V and J genes are TRBV19 and TRBJ2-3; no definite D call. The origin of this receptor is a human donor. DNA for the CDR3: TGTGCCAGTAGTATCCCGCGATCCCACACAGATACGCAGTATTTT. Residues: CASSIPRSHTDTQYF.